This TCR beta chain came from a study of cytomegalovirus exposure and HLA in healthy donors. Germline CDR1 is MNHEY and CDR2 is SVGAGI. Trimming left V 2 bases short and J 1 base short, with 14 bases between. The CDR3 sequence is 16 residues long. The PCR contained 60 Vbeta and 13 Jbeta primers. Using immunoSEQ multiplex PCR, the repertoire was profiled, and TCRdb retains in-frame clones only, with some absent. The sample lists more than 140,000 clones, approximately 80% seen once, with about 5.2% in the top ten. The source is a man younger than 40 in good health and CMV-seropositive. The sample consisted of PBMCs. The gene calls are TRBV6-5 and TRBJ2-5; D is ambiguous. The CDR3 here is CASSYGSGHLQETQYF. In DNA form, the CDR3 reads TGTGCCAGCAGTTACGGGTCGGGTCACCTCCAAGAGACCCAGTACTTC.